The sequence of this T cell receptor beta chain was determined in a study of cytomegalovirus exposure and HLA in healthy donors. General study findings and limits: In terms of immune exposure information, only CMV serostatus was available. More clonal expansion characterized HLA-associated TCR beta chains than equally common others in a later analysis. Follow-up analysis later connected one missense variant in DCLRE1C with trimming of TCR beta V- and J-genes. The study recorded around 160 TCR beta chains that were cytomegalovirus-associated.

With regard to this clone: The antigen is not known.

Per germline, CDR1 MDHEN and CDR2 SYDVKM. The CDR3 has 15 amino acids. The V gene lost 7 bases and the J gene lost 6 bases, with 18 bases spanning the gap. Primers included in the PCR were 60 Vbeta and 13 Jbeta primers. The table came from immunoSEQ multiplex PCR; TCRdb's copy has only in-frame clones and leaves some out. The sample shows about 72,000 clones, and roughly 2.8% sits with its ten largest clones. The sequence was obtained from a man aged 35 to 55 in good health and CMV-seronegative. The source material was PBMCs. This chain connects TRBV28 to TRBJ2-2; D perhaps matches TRBD2 (6 bases). CDR3 nucleotide sequence: TGTGCCAGCACTCCTCGACTAGTTCTGGCCGGGGAGCTGTTTTTT. Protein sequence: CASTPRLVLAGELFF.